This T cell receptor beta chain was documented in a study of blood T cell repertoires in COVID-19. Turning to the study itself: Spain, Italy and the United States supplied samples that represented acute and convalescent COVID-19. In each case, the material was cDNA or gDNA derived from T cells, B-cell-depleted T cells, or PBMCs.

Per the original methods: How many nucleated cells were present was estimated from reference gene primer amplification. TCRdb's copy holds only in-frame clones and misses some; the assay was immunoSEQ multiplex PCR. V, J and clone size derive from that table, while D and trimming were established from the DNA sequence. The sample lists over 250,000 clones, 65% to 90% occurring once. The specimen sequenced was peripheral blood. This receptor was identified in a man over 45 with active or convalescent COVID-19.

The CDR3 region is CASSEARPGNSYEQYF. CDR3 sequence (DNA): TGTGCCAGCAGTGAAGCGCGTCCAGGGAACTCCTACGAGCAGTACTTC. V and J are TRBV6-1 and TRBJ2-7; TRBD1 is a possible D gene (5 bases). Trimming cost V 0 bases and J 0 bases, with 12 bases left between them. Germline CDR1 reads MNHNS; CDR2 reads SASEGT. The CDR3 extends over 16 amino acids.